What follows are 8 T cell receptor beta chains derived from one specimen sequenced in a study of T cells after yellow fever vaccination. TCRdb analysed the 5' RACE reads with MiXCR anew, one entry per CDR3 protein. This table holds hundreds of thousands of distinct CDR3 sequences, more than 9% found once. The material was PBMCs, obtained on the day of the yellow fever booster vaccination. The receptor set was obtained from a man aged 25 to 40 who received the YFV17D yellow fever vaccine.

This clonotype was counted only a few times. The chain combines TRBV12-3 or TRBV12-4 with TRBJ2-7; 7 positions agree with TRBD2. V shed 7 bases and J 3 bases; nucleotides not matched to a gene: 12. This CDR3 is 15 amino acids long. This chain's CDR3 is CASTAGRERNYEQYF. DNA of the CDR3: TGTGCCAGCACCGCCGGGCGGGAGAGAAACTACGAGCAGTACTTC.

J is TRBJ2-3 and V is TRBV6-5; D may be TRBD1 (6 bases). The germline V gene encodes CDR1 MNHEY and CDR2 SVGAGI. The V and J ends lost 4 bases and 2 bases respectively, with 13 bases between them. The CDR3 length is 15 residues. CDR3 sequence (DNA): TGTGCCAGCAGTTCCGGGACAACTTTCACAGATACGCAGTATTTT. The encoded protein is CASSSGTTFTDTQYF.

The gene calls are TRBV14 and TRBJ2-7; D gene uncertain. The CDR3 is made up of 16 amino acids. Deletions cut 1 base from V and 5 bases from J, with 18 bases between. Per germline, CDR1 SGHDN and CDR2 FVKESK. CDR3 in DNA: TGTGCCAGCAGCCAAGGACCGCGGTTTCCTCCTCACGAGCAGTACTTC. Translation gives CASSQGPRFPPHEQYF.

This chain joins TRBV25-1 and TRBJ2-2; no clear D. Germline assignment: CDR1 MGHDK and CDR2 SYGVNS. The length of the CDR3 is 14 residues. Trimming shortened V by 1 base and J by 7 bases, and 10 bases separated the two germline ends. The chain's CDR3 is CASSEFIGLGELFF. CDR3 DNA: TGTGCCAGCAGTGAATTCATAGGGCTCGGGGAGCTGTTTTTT.

This clonotype has ten or more counts. The rearrangement joins TRBV9 to TRBJ2-2; D is ambiguous. Trimming left V 3 bases short and J 4 bases short, with 10 bases between. From germline, CDR1 is SGDLS and CDR2 YYNGEE. This CDR3 has 14 amino acids. The CDR3 is CASSAAFGTGELFF. In DNA, the CDR3 is TGTGCCAGCAGCGCCGCTTTTGGCACCGGGGAGCTGTTTTTT.

This chain uses TRBV20-1 with TRBJ2-1; TRBD2 is a possible D gene (7 bases). The V end lost 6 bases, the J end lost 8 bases, and 20 bases lay between the germline ends. There are 14 residues in the CDR3. Germline V gives CDR1 DFQATT, CDR2 SNEGSKA (reference sequence). The CDR3 protein is CSARGGQGGYEQFF. The DNA of the CDR3 is TGCAGTGCGAGGGGGGGTCAGGGAGGGTATGAGCAGTTCTTC.

The chain is built from TRBV28 and TRBJ2-1; D remains ambiguous. V was clipped by 8 bases and J by 7 bases, with 18 bases between them. The CDR3 sequence is 14 residues long. Germline loops: CDR1 MDHEN, CDR2 SYDVKM. CDR3 region: CASLTQRQWNEQFF. In nucleotides, the CDR3 is TGTGCCAGCCTTACTCAGCGCCAGTGGAATGAGCAGTTCTTC.

The sample holds a few counts of this clonotype. The J gene is TRBJ2-7, the V gene TRBV5-5, with 9 bases that match TRBD1. The CDR3 covers 14 residues. Trimming took 4 bases from V and 3 from J; bases not matched to a gene: 5. Germline CDR1 and CDR2: SGHKS and YYEKEE (reference sequence). CDR3 sequence: CASSRTGEFYEQYF. In nucleotides, the CDR3 is TGTGCCAGCAGCCGGACAGGGGAGTTCTACGAGCAGTACTTC.